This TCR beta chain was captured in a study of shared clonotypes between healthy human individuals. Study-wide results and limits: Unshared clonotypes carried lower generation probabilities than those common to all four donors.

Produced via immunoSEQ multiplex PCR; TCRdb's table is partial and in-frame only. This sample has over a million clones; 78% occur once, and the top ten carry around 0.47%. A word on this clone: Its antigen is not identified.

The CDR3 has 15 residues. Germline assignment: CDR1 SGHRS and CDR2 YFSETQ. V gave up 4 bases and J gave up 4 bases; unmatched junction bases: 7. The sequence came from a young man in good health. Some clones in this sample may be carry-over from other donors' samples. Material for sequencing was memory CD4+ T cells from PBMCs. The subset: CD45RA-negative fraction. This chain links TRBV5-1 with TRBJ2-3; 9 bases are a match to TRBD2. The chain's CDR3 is CASSASGLAADTQYF. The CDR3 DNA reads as TGCGCCAGCAGCGCATCGGGACTAGCTGCAGATACGCAGTATTTT.